These T cell receptor beta chains were read from a single sample in a study of regulatory T cells in long-lasting Graves disease. Via MiXCR, TCRdb re-called the multiplex PCR reads, giving one row per CDR3 protein. Among about 400,000 distinct CDR3 sequences listed, approximately 16% were seen once. The sample was also reused in another study, on T cells in Graves' hyperthyroidism and ophthalmopathy.

The sample in question was peripheral blood mononuclear cells (PBMCs), obtained at new diagnosis, from a patient treated with antithyroid drugs. Receptor source: a middle-aged woman with Graves disease. CDR3s include the opening cysteine and the closing phenylalanine or tryptophan. The D gene is left open where the match is weak. Clone sizes are given selectively: once, few, many, or a class where the clone is expanded.

>TRBJ2-3|TRBD2|TRBV5-6|few
CASSLASGLSTDTQYF
TGTGCCAGCAGCTTGGCTAGCGGCCTTAGCACAGATACGCAGTATTTT
>TRBJ2-2|TRBD2|TRBV6-1|many
CASSESPWTSGLNTGELFF
TGTGCCAGCAGTGAATCCCCATGGACTAGCGGTTTGAACACCGGGGAGCTGTTTTTT
>TRBJ2-1|NA|TRBV12-3/TRBV12-4|many
CASTLGNEQFF
TGTGCCAGCACGCTAGGAAATGAGCAGTTCTTC
>TRBJ1-5|TRBD1|TRBV2|NA
CASSWTGTINQPQHF
TGTGCCAGCAGTTGGACAGGGACCATCAATCAGCCCCAGCATTTT
>TRBJ2-1|NA|TRBV6-1|NA
CASTSPGSYNEQFF
TGTGCCAGCACTTCCCCTGGCTCCTACAATGAGCAGTTCTTC
>TRBJ2-3|NA|TRBV7-2|NA
CASSPGTGGREGRTDTQYF
TGTGCCAGCAGCCCTGGGACAGGTGGGCGGGAGGGCCGCACAGATACGCAGTATTTT
>TRBJ2-3|TRBD2|TRBV12-3/TRBV12-4|many
CASSQRDYRTDTQYF
TGTGCCAGCAGTCAAAGGGACTACCGCACAGATACGCAGTATTTT
>TRBJ1-2|NA|TRBV12-3/TRBV12-4|many
CASSLAPRGKGGYTF
TGTGCCAGCAGTTTAGCGCCCCGCGGAAAGGGTGGCTACACCTTC
>TRBJ2-2|NA|TRBV24-1|few
CATSERSTGELFF
TGTGCCACCAGTGAGAGGAGCACCGGGGAGCTGTTTTTT
>TRBJ2-3|NA|TRBV7-3|many
CASSRGSTDTQYF
TGTGCCAGCAGTAGAGGAAGCACAGATACGCAGTATTTT
>TRBJ2-1|TRBD2|TRBV12-3/TRBV12-4|many
CASSLAGGGRALKVVNEQFF
TGTGCCAGCAGTTTAGCGGGTGGCGGGAGGGCCCTAAAAGTCGTCAATGAGCAGTTCTTC
>TRBJ2-7|NA|TRBV20-1|NA
CSAEGDTRGGYEQYF
TGCAGTGCCGAGGGGGACACACGGGGAGGTTACGAGCAGTACTTC
>TRBJ2-1|NA|TRBV7-2|NA
CASSLAPGVISSYNEQFF
TGTGCCAGCAGCTTAGCTCCGGGCGTAATAAGCTCCTACAATGAGCAGTTCTTC
>TRBJ1-2|NA|TRBV11-2|many
CASSGSREANYGYTF
TGTGCCAGCTCAGGGAGCAGGGAGGCGAACTATGGCTACACCTTC
>TRBJ2-3|NA|TRBV3-1|many
CASSGTGTLSTYF
TGTGCCAGCAGCGGAACCGGGACCTTAAGCACGTATTTT
>TRBJ1-1|NA|TRBV5-6|many
CASSLSPTANTEAFF
TGTGCCAGCAGCTTAAGTCCCACGGCCAACACTGAAGCTTTCTTT
>TRBJ2-1|NA|TRBV6-2/TRBV6-3|few
CASSYSITHRDYNEQFF
TGTGCCAGCAGTTACTCGATAACTCACAGGGACTACAATGAGCAGTTCTTC
>TRBJ2-7|NA|TRBV11-2|NA
CASSSGGSEYEQYF
TGTGCCAGCAGTTCCGGGGGCAGCGAGTACGAGCAGTACTTC
>TRBJ2-1|NA|TRBV30|few
CAWSEQGRPDEQFF
TGTGCCTGGAGTGAACAGGGCCGTCCCGATGAGCAGTTCTTC
>TRBJ2-2|NA|TRBV7-2|NA
CASSLGTGSNTGELFF
TGTGCCAGCAGCCTAGGGACGGGTTCGAACACCGGGGAGCTGTTTTTT
>TRBJ2-2|TRBD1|TRBV5-1|NA
CASSLQGLNTGELFF
TGCGCCAGCAGCTTACAGGGGCTGAACACCGGGGAGCTGTTTTTT
>TRBJ1-3|NA|TRBV7-2|many
CASSSARGTIYF
TGTGCCAGCAGCTCCGCGCGCGGGACAATATATTTT
>TRBJ2-7|NA|TRBV9|many
CASSPSSGLVGEQYF
TGTGCCAGCAGCCCCAGTTCGGGGTTAGTGGGGGAGCAGTACTTC
>TRBJ2-7|TRBD1|TRBV12-3/TRBV12-4|many
CASSWTGAHEQYF
TGTGCCAGCAGTTGGACAGGGGCCCACGAGCAGTACTTC
>TRBJ2-7|TRBD1|TRBV5-1|few
CASKNRGLYEQYF
TGCGCCAGCAAAAACAGGGGGCTATACGAGCAGTACTTC
>TRBJ1-5|TRBD1|TRBV27|few
CASSPPGEDRGRGQPQHF
TGTGCCAGCAGCCCCCCTGGGGAGGACAGGGGGCGCGGTCAGCCCCAGCATTTT
>TRBJ2-1|NA|TRBV12-3/TRBV12-4|few
CASTGTQSSYNEQFF
TGTGCCAGCACCGGGACTCAAAGCTCCTACAATGAGCAGTTCTTC
>TRBJ2-2|NA|TRBV24-1|many
CATSDFAGTPDGELFF
TGTGCCACCAGTGATTTCGCCGGGACTCCGGACGGGGAGCTGTTTTTT
>TRBJ2-1|NA|TRBV7-2|many
CASSVLANSYNEQFF
TGTGCCAGCAGCGTTCTAGCGAATTCCTACAATGAGCAGTTCTTC
>TRBJ2-2|TRBD2|TRBV5-1|many
CASSLESVAGNTGELFF
TGCGCCAGCAGCTTGGAGAGCGTAGCGGGGAACACCGGGGAGCTGTTTTTT
>TRBJ2-3|NA|TRBV3-1|NA
CASSRSGGGRGDTQYF
TGTGCCAGCAGCCGTTCGGGCGGAGGTCGGGGGGATACGCAGTATTTT
>TRBJ2-5|TRBD2|TRBV20-1|many
CSAQTSGIMGF
TGCAGTGCGCAGACTAGCGGGATAATGGGCTTC
>TRBJ1-1|NA|TRBV6-2/TRBV6-3|many
CASSHQDNTEAFF
TGTGCCAGCAGTCACCAGGATAACACTGAAGCTTTCTTT
>TRBJ1-1|NA|TRBV12-3/TRBV12-4|few
CAGSPGQQNTEAFF
TGTGCCGGCAGTCCAGGACAGCAAAACACTGAAGCTTTCTTT
>TRBJ2-3|TRBD2|TRBV6-2/TRBV6-3|NA
CASSYGTSGRATDTQYF
TGTGCCAGCAGTTACGGGACTAGCGGGAGGGCCACAGATACGCAGTATTTT
>TRBJ2-1|NA|TRBV6-1|NA
CVSKRVGNSDNEQFF
TGTGTCAGCAAAAGGGTAGGGAATTCTGACAATGAGCAGTTCTTC
>TRBJ1-2|NA|TRBV10-3|many
CAISEGENYGYTF
TGTGCCATCAGTGAGGGAGAGAACTATGGCTACACCTTC
>TRBJ2-7|NA|TRBV12-3/TRBV12-4|few
CASSFAGSSSYEQYF
TGTGCCAGCAGTTTCGCAGGTTCAAGCTCCTACGAGCAGTACTTC
>TRBJ2-1|TRBD1|TRBV28|few
CASSGTGTGAHDEQFF
TGTGCCAGCAGTGGCACCGGGACAGGGGCGCACGATGAGCAGTTCTTC
>TRBJ2-2|NA|TRBV3-1|few
CASSQDYQGNGELFF
TGTGCCAGCAGCCAAGATTACCAGGGTAACGGGGAGCTGTTTTTT
>TRBJ2-1|TRBD2|TRBV7-2|many
CASSLRSPETLAGVNNEQFF
TGTGCCAGCAGCTTACGTTCTCCAGAAACACTAGCGGGAGTCAACAATGAGCAGTTCTTC
>TRBJ2-7|NA|TRBV19|few
CASSISDLYEQYF
TGTGCCAGTAGTATTTCCGACTTATACGAGCAGTACTTC
>TRBJ2-1|TRBD1|TRBV2|many
CASSEWDRGNNEQFF
TGTGCCAGCAGTGAATGGGACAGGGGTAACAATGAGCAGTTCTTC
>TRBJ1-1|NA|TRBV5-6|NA
CASRRRRGYTEAFF
TGTGCCAGCAGACGCCGAAGGGGCTACACTGAAGCTTTCTTT
>TRBJ1-5|NA|TRBV30|many
CAWGSGQPQHF
TGTGCCTGGGGGTCTGGTCAGCCCCAGCATTTT
>TRBJ2-3|TRBD1|TRBV5-1|few
CASRGAGGDTDTQYF
TGCGCCAGCAGAGGGGCAGGGGGTGACACAGATACGCAGTATTTT
>TRBJ2-5|TRBD2|TRBV11-2|many
CASSQSWTSGNETQYF
TGTGCCAGCAGTCAATCGTGGACTAGCGGGAATGAGACCCAGTACTTC
>TRBJ2-3|NA|TRBV4-1|NA
CASSQAAETDTQYF
TGCGCCAGCAGCCAAGCGGCCGAGACAGATACGCAGTATTTT
>TRBJ2-3|NA|TRBV6-1|many
CASVAAAGMGQYF
TGTGCCAGCGTTGCGGCTGCAGGGATGGGGCAGTATTTT
>TRBJ1-1|NA|TRBV28|few
CASSSQAGPEAFF
TGTGCCAGCAGTTCTCAAGCGGGACCCGAAGCTTTCTTT
>TRBJ2-5|NA|TRBV5-6|many
CASSGNIGETQYF
TGTGCCAGCAGCGGGAACATTGGGGAGACCCAGTACTTC
>TRBJ1-3|NA|TRBV7-2|many
CASSSGPYSGNTIYF
TGTGCCAGCAGCTCGGGACCGTACTCTGGAAACACCATATATTTT
>TRBJ1-5|NA|TRBV6-2/TRBV6-3|once
CASSPPGRSSNQPQHF
TGTGCCAGCAGTCCCCCAGGTCGAAGTAGCAATCAGCCCCAGCATTTT
>TRBJ2-1|NA|TRBV7-9|many
CASSLQQQVEQFF
TGTGCCAGCAGCCTACAGCAGCAGGTTGAGCAGTTCTTC
>TRBJ2-1|NA|TRBV20-1|NA
CSARGAFESPSYNEQFF
TGCAGTGCTAGAGGGGCGTTCGAGTCCCCCTCCTACAATGAGCAGTTCTTC
>TRBJ2-1|TRBD2|TRBV7-3|many
CASSLNPGTSVYNEQFF
TGTGCCAGCAGCTTAAACCCCGGGACTAGCGTATACAATGAGCAGTTCTTC
>TRBJ2-5|NA|TRBV30|many
CAWALDFAETQYF
TGTGCCTGGGCCCTGGACTTCGCAGAGACCCAGTACTTC